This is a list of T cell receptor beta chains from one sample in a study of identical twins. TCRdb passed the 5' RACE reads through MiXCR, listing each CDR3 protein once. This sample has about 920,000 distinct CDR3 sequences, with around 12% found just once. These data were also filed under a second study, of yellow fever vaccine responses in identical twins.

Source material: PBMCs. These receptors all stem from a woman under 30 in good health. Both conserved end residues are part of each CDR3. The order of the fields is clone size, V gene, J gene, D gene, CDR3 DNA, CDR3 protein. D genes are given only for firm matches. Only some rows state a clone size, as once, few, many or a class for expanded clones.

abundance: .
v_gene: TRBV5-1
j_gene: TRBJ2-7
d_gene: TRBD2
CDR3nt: TGCGCCAGCAGCTTGGAGGCTAGCGGGAGGGCCAACTACGAGCAGTACTTC
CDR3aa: CASSLEASGRANYEQYF

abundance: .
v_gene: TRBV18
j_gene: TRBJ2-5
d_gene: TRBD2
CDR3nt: TGTGCCAGCTCACCCCGGACTAGCGGGATAGTTCGAGAGACCCAGTACTTC
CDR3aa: CASSPRTSGIVRETQYF

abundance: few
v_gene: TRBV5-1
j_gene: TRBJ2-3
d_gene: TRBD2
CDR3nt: TGCGCCAGCAGCTTTAGACCGCCGGGACTAGCGGGAGTAGTAGATACGCAGTATTTT
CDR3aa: CASSFRPPGLAGVVDTQYF

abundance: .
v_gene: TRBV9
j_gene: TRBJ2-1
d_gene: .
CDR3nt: TGTGCCAGCAGCGTACACCAGGGGATCAATGAGCAGTTCTTC
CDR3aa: CASSVHQGINEQFF

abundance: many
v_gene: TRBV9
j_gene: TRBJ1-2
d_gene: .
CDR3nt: TGTGCCAGCAGCGTGGAGGGGACTTTCCTAGCAGGCTACACCTTC
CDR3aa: CASSVEGTFLAGYTF

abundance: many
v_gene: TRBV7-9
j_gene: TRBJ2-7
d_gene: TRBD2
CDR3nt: TGTGCCAGCAGCGCCGGGACTAGCGGGAGCTACGAGCAGTACTTC
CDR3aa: CASSAGTSGSYEQYF

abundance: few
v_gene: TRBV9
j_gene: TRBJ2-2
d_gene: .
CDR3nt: TGTGCCAGCAGGCCCGCCTGGGGGGAGCTGTTTTTT
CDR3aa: CASRPAWGELFF

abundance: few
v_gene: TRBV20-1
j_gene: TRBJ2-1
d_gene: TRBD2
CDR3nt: TGCAGTGCCCCACGGGGGGGCCCGGATGAGCAGTTCTTC
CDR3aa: CSAPRGGPDEQFF

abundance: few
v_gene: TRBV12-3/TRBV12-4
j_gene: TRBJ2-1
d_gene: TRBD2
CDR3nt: TGTGCCAGCAGTTTCGTCAGCGGGAGGTACAATGAGCAGTTCTTC
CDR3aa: CASSFVSGRYNEQFF

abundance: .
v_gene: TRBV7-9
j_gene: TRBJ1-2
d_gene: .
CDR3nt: TGTGCCAGCACCCAAGCCGGCGGCTATGGCTACACCTTC
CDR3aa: CASTQAGGYGYTF

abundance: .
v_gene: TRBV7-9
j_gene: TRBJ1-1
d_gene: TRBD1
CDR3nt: TGTGCCAGCAATTTACAGGGGATGATGAACACTGAAGCTTTCTTT
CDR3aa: CASNLQGMMNTEAFF

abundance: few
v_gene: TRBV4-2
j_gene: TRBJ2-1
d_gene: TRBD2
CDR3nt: TGTGCCAGCAGCCAAGGACTAGCGGGAGGGTTAAGGGACTCCTACAATGAGCAGTTCTTC
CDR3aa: CASSQGLAGGLRDSYNEQFF

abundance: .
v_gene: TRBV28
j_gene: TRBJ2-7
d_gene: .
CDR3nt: TGTGCCAGCAGCCCCCCTACCTTGAGCGAGCAGTACTTC
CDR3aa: CASSPPTLSEQYF

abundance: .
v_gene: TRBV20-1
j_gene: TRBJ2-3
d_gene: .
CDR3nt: TGCAGTGCTCCCGGACTAACCCGATTCACAGATACGCAGTATTTT
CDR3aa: CSAPGLTRFTDTQYF